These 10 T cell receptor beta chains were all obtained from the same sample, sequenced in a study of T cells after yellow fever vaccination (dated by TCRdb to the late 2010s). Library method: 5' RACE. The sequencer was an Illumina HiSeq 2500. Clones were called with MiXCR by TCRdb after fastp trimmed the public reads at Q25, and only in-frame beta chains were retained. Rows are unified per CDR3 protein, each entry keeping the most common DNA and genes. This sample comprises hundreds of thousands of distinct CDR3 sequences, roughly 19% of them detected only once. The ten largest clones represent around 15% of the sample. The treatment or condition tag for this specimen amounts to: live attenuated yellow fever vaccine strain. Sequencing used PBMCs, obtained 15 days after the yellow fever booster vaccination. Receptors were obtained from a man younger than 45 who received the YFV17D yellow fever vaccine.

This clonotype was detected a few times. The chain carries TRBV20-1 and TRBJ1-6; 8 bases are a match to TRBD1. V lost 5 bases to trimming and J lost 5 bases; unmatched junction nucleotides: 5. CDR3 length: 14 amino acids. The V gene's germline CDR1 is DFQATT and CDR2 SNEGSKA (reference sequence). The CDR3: CSARRQGNNSPLHF. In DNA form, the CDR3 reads TGCAGTGCTCGCAGACAGGGGAATAATTCACCCCTCCACTTT.

In DNA form, the CDR3 reads TGCGCCAGCAGCTTGTTTCGGGACAGGGGCGAGACCCAGTACTTC. Translated, it gives CASSLFRDRGETQYF. This chain links TRBV5-1 with TRBJ2-5; 10 bases are a match to TRBD1. Germline V CDR1 and CDR2: SGHRS, YFSETQ. This CDR3 has 15 amino acids. Trimming removed 1 base from V and 5 bases from J; junction bases left unmatched: 5.

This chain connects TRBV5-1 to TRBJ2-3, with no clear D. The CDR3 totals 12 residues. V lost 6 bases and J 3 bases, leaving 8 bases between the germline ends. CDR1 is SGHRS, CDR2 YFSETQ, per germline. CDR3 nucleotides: TGCGCCAGCAAAAGGGTAACAGATACGCAGTATTTT. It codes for CASKRVTDTQYF.

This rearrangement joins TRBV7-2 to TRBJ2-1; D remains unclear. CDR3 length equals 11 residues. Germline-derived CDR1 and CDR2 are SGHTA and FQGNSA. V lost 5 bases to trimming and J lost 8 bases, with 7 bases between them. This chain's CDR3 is CASSPFDEQFF. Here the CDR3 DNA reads TGTGCCAGCAGCCCCTTCGATGAGCAGTTCTTC.

Written as DNA, the CDR3 is TGTGCCAGCAGTTATCACCCTACCGGGACAGACTCACCCTACGAGCAGTACTTC. This codes for CASSYHPTGTDSPYEQYF. This chain connects TRBV6-5 to TRBJ2-7; 7 bases align to TRBD1. Germline-derived CDR1 and CDR2 are MNHEY and SVGAGI. There are 18 residues in the CDR3. J was trimmed by 2 bases and V by 3 bases; bases with no gene match: 16.

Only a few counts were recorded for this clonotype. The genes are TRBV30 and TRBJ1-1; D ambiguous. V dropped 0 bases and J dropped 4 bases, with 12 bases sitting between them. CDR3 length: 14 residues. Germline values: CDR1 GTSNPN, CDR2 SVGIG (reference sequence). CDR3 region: CAWSVRGLGTEAFF. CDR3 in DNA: TGTGCCTGGAGTGTACGTGGTCTGGGCACTGAAGCTTTCTTT.

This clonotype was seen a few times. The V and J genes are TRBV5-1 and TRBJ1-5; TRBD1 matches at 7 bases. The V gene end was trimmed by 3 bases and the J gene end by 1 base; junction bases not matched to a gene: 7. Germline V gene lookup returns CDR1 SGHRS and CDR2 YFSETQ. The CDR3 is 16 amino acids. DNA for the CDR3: TGCGCCAGCAGCTCAACAGGGGTCTTGAGCAATCAGCCCCAGCATTTT. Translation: CASSSTGVLSNQPQHF.

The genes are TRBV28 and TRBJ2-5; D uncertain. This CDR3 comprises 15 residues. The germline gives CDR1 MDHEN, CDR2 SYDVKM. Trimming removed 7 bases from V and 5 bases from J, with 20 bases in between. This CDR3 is CASNSPMSLLETQYF. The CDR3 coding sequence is TGTGCCAGCAACAGCCCAATGAGTCTTCTGGAGACCCAGTACTTC.

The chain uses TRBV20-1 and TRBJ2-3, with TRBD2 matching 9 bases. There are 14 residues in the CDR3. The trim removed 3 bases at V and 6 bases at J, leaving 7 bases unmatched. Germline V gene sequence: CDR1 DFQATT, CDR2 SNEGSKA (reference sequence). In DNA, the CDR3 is TGCAGTGCTAGCCCTAGCGGGAATTCGGATACGCAGTATTTT. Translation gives CSASPSGNSDTQYF.

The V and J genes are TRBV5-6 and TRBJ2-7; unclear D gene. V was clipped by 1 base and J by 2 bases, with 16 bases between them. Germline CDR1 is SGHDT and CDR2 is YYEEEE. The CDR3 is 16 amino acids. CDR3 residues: CASSLSRQMMAYEQYF. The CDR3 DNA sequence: TGTGCCAGCAGCTTGTCCCGGCAGATGATGGCCTACGAGCAGTACTTC.